The next 9 T cell receptor beta chains were all read from a single sample in a study of cytomegalovirus exposure and HLA in healthy donors (TCRdb year 2017). Libraries were made using the immunoSEQ multiplex PCR assay. For the multiplex PCR, a mixture combining 60 forward primers for TCR Vbeta segments and 13 reverse primers for TCR Jbeta segments was used. Entries here come from immuneACCESS through TCRdb and include only in-frame sequences with V and J called. Some clones fail to appear in such tables; in the studies checked, an unresolved V gene covers under half of the shortfall, and the cause of the remainder is unknown. For this sample there are tens of thousands of clones; around 85% appear just once. The top ten clonotypes cover roughly 1.1% of the sample. The sample taken for sequencing was PBMCs. All receptors derive from a girl aged 2-9 years in good health and CMV-seropositive.

The chain couples TRBV28 to TRBJ1-2; TRBD1 might be the D (6 bases). CDR1 is MDHEN, CDR2 SYDVKM, per germline. The V end lost 3 bases, the J end lost 4 bases, and 9 bases lay between the germline ends. CDR3 size: 13 residues. As DNA, the CDR3 is TGTGCCAGCAGTTTTACAGGGATCTATGGCTACACCTTC. It translates to CASSFTGIYGYTF.

The V gene is TRBV11-2, the J gene TRBJ2-5; D may be TRBD2 (7 bases). Germline V gives CDR1 SGHAT, CDR2 FQNNGV. V was shortened by 1 base and J by 5 bases, with 17 bases between the two germline ends. The CDR3 length is 16 residues. CDR3 nucleotide sequence: TGTGCCAGCAGCTTAGGGTGGGGGGGCTGGCAGGAGACCCAGTACTTC. It yields the protein CASSLGWGGWQETQYF.

A remark on this clone: Compared with germline, one end of the junction differs, possibly owing to a read error. The chain uses TRBV7-7 and TRBJ2-3; 9 nucleotides agree with TRBD1. CDR3 length equals 15 residues. The germline gives CDR1 SSHAT, CDR2 FNYEAQ (reference sequence). CDR3 loop: CASSLGQGRTDTQYF. The CDR3 bases are TGTGCTAGCAGCTTAGGACAGGGGCGGACAGATACGCAGTATTTT.

In its sample, this clone was seen once. This chain connects TRBV6-5 to TRBJ2-7; TRBD1 is a possible D gene (5 bases). There are 15 residues in the CDR3. Trimming removed 0 bases at V and 0 bases at J, with 9 bases between. Germline assignment: CDR1 MNHEY and CDR2 SVGAGI. The CDR3 bases are TGTGCCAGCAGTTACTCGTTAGGGGTCTCCTACGAGCAGTACTTC. Protein: CASSYSLGVSYEQYF.

CDR3 residues: CASSQDLTGAGTGELFF. In DNA, the CDR3 is TGCGCCAGCAGCCAAGATCTGACAGGGGCTGGGACCGGGGAGCTGTTTTTT. The V and J genes are TRBV4-3 and TRBJ2-2; 8 bases map to TRBD1. The CDR3 sequence is 17 residues long. V trimming: 0 bases; J trimming: 5 bases; junction bases outside the gene matches: 8. CDR1 is LGHNA and CDR2 is YSLEER in the germline V gene.

The chain's CDR3 is CASTWGPGNTIYF. As DNA, the CDR3 is TGTGCCAGCACGTGGGGGCCTGGAAACACCATATATTTT. The chain combines TRBV28 with TRBJ1-3; D is perhaps TRBD1 (6 bases). CDR3 length: 13 amino acids. Germline V lookup: CDR1 MDHEN, CDR2 SYDVKM. Trimming took 7 bases from V and 2 from J, leaving 9 bases between them.

There are many counts of this clone. V usage is TRBV6-5 and J usage is TRBJ1-1; a weak D match, TRBD1 (5 bases). CDR3 length: 11 residues. Trimming took 8 bases from V and 11 from J, leaving 15 bases between them. Germline CDR1 MNHEY, CDR2 SVGAGI. The CDR3 protein is CASARGIEAFF. The CDR3 bases are TGTGCCAGCGCTAGGGGCATTGAGGCTTTCTTT.

The V gene is TRBV6-4, the J gene TRBJ1-2, with D possibly being TRBD1 (6 bases). Trimming left V 7 bases short and J 1 base short, with 19 bases between. The CDR3 has 16 residues. CDR1 MRHNA and CDR2 SNTAGT come from the germline V gene. CDR3: CASTRTAGSNNYGYTF. The CDR3 DNA sequence: TGTGCCAGCACCCGGACAGCCGGAAGTAATAACTATGGCTACACCTTC.

CDR3 residues: CASSQEGPGMGGRKDEQFF. The CDR3 coding sequence is TGTGCCAGCAGCCAAGAGGGCCCGGGGATGGGCGGGAGGAAAGATGAGCAGTTCTTC. The chain uses TRBV4-2 and TRBJ2-1; 8 positions agree with TRBD2. J lost 8 bases, V lost 0 bases, and 18 bases had no gene match. CDR3 length: 19 amino acids. Looked up from germline, CDR1 is LGHNA and CDR2 is YNFKEQ.